This T cell receptor (beta chain) was recovered during a study of control samples from healthy donors and cancer patients. Data came from immunoSEQ multiplex PCR; TCRdb stores just in-frame clones and leaves some out. Of 55,000 to 75,000 clones listed, over 75% are singletons. Sequencing used PBMCs. This TCR was sampled from a woman between 45 and 65 years old with head and neck cancer.

CDR3 sequence: CASSIDGTGQETQYF. The CDR3 DNA sequence: TGTGCCAGCAGCATCGACGGGACAGGGCAAGAGACCCAGTACTTC. The chain has TRBV11-2 and TRBJ2-5, with TRBD1 matching 9 bases. With V trimmed by 5 bases and J by 2 bases, 6 bases remained unmatched. The CDR3 is 15 amino acids. Germline V gene data show CDR1 as SGHAT and CDR2 as FQNNGV.